The entry that follows covers one TCR beta chain sequence. Its specificity is unknown. The CDR3 has 15 residues. In germline, CDR1 is SGHVS, CDR2 FNYEAQ. Trimming took 4 bases from V and 1 from J; bases not matched to a gene: 3. Sequenced by immunoSEQ multiplex PCR; TCRdb stores in-frame clones only, minus some. This table has about 140,000 clones, about nine tenths appearing once. The entry originates in a study of CD4+ T cells in melanoma. Overall study findings and caveats: CD8+ T cell, macrophage and B cell function reportedly correlated with neoantigen-specific CD4+ T cells.

The receptor was derived from a human donor with melanoma. The chain has TRBV7-6 and TRBJ2-5, with TRBD1 matching 10 bases. This CDR3 reads CASSSGTGAQETQYF. CDR3 coding DNA: TGTGCCAGCAGCTCCGGGACAGGGGCCCAAGAGACCCAGTACTTC.